The clone carrying this T cell receptor beta chain was detected a few times. Antigen specificity is unknown. A second PCR, run for roughly 7 to 12 cycles, used a sample-barcoded 5' primer plus a J-beta primer mix. All cDNA molecules were each tagged by a template-switch adaptor with 12 random nucleotides. TCRdb analysed the 5' RACE reads with MiXCR anew, one entry per CDR3 protein. The sample has 650,000 to 800,000 distinct CDR3 sequences, more than 40% seen once. With 5 bases removed from V and 6 bases from J, the gap between germline ends came to 19 bases. The CDR3 has 15 amino acids. Germline CDR1 reads SGHAT; CDR2 reads FQNNGV. Total RNA extracted from each sample amounted to at least 6 micrograms. The data were taken from a study of blood T cells in healthy people across ages. Whole-study results and caveats: Higher naive T cell percentage went strongly together with higher TCR beta diversity. Unsorted PBMC material precluded a definitive naive versus antigen-experienced comparison.

The rearrangement uses TRBV11-2 and TRBJ1-2, with D maybe TRBD1 (6 bases). The material sequenced was blood. This receptor was identified in a man between 60 and 75 years old in good health. CDR3 in amino acids: CASSAGVGRGHGYTF. The CDR3 bases are TGTGCCAGCAGCGCGGGAGTAGGGCGGGGGCATGGCTACACCTTC. The full variable domain, with the rest looked up from reference TRBV11-2 and TRBJ1-2, is EAGVAQSPRYKIIEKRQSVAFWCNPISGHATLYWYQQILGQGPKLLIQFQNNGVVDDSQLPKDRFSAERLKGVDSTLKIQPAKLEDSAVYLCASSAGVGRGHGYTFGSGTRLTVV.